These 8 T cell receptor beta chains were sequenced from one sample in a study of chemoradiotherapy in HPV16-positive cancers. Sequenced by immunoSEQ multiplex PCR; TCRdb stores in-frame clones only, minus some. Of tens of thousands of clones listed, about nine tenths are singletons. The sequences come from blood, collected from a patient who underwent chemoradiotherapy. The receptors here all came from a human donor with HPV-associated anogenital cancer.

This sequence joins TRBV5-6 and TRBJ1-1; tentatively, D is TRBD1 (5 bases). Germline V gene lookup returns CDR1 SGHDT and CDR2 YYEEEE. The ends were cut back, 5 bases at V and 0 bases at J, with 8 bases in the middle. The CDR3 runs 13 residues. This CDR3 reads CASSHRMNTEAFF. In DNA form, the CDR3 reads TGTGCCAGCAGTCACAGGATGAACACTGAAGCTTTCTTT.

This chain links TRBV5-1 with TRBJ1-4; no definite D call. Germline lookup yields CDR1 SGHRS and CDR2 YFSETQ. Trimming removed 2 bases at V and 7 bases at J, with 18 bases between. CDR3 length equals 16 residues. The CDR3 sequence is CASSLIVSSPTEKLFF. CDR3 DNA: TGCGCCAGCAGCTTAATCGTTTCGAGCCCAACTGAAAAACTGTTTTTT.

The rearrangement links TRBV5-6 to TRBJ1-6; D might be TRBD1 (5 bases). The V and J ends lost 3 bases and 8 bases respectively, with 12 bases between them. This CDR3 has 14 amino acids. The germline V gene encodes CDR1 SGHDT and CDR2 YYEEEE. CDR3 nucleotides: TGTGCCAGCAGCTGGGGGAGGAGGGATTCACCCCTCCACTTT. Protein sequence: CASSWGRRDSPLHF.

This clone was found once. The chain employs TRBV4-1 and TRBJ1-1; D remains ambiguous. The CDR3 totals 14 residues. The V end was cut by 1 base, the J end by 1 base, with 7 bases between. Germline V gene sequence: CDR1 MGHRA, CDR2 YSYEKL. The CDR3 DNA is TGCGCCAGCAGCCAAGGACCAGAGAACACTGAAGCTTTCTTT. Translation: CASSQGPENTEAFF.

The chain has TRBV11-2 and TRBJ2-3, with 9 bases that match TRBD2. The length of the CDR3 is 16 residues. CDR1 SGHAT and CDR2 FQNNGV come from the germline V gene. After removal of 0 bases from V and 2 bases from J, the junction contained 3 bases not matched to a gene. CDR3 protein: CASSLDSSGDTDTQYF. As DNA, the CDR3 is TGTGCCAGCAGCTTAGATTCTAGCGGGGACACAGATACGCAGTATTTT.

This sequence joins TRBV2 and TRBJ1-2, with 8 bases lining up with TRBD1. There are 13 residues in the CDR3. Per the germline V gene, CDR1 is SNHLY and CDR2 is FYNNEI. The J segment lost 8 bases and the V segment lost 10 bases, leaving 12 bases of the junction unmatched. The DNA of the CDR3 is TGTGCCACCCTGAAGGGACAGGTTGAAGGCTACACCTTC. Its translation is CATLKGQVEGYTF.

The chain uses TRBV6-1 and TRBJ2-3; TRBD2 matches at 11 bases. The trim removed 4 bases at V and 4 bases at J, leaving 7 bases unmatched. There are 16 residues in the CDR3. The V gene's germline CDR1 is MNHNS and CDR2 SASEGT. CDR3: CASSATSGRIADTQYF. Written as DNA, the CDR3 is TGTGCCAGCAGTGCAACTAGCGGGAGAATCGCAGATACGCAGTATTTT.

The V gene is TRBV7-2, the J gene TRBJ2-5; TRBD1 is a possible D gene (5 bases). The V gene's germline CDR1 is SGHTA and CDR2 FQGNSA. Trimming took 1 base from V and 0 from J, leaving 12 bases between them. The CDR3 is 16 residues long. As DNA, the CDR3 is TGTGCCAGCAGCTTAGGTGGGGCCCCGTACCAAGAGACCCAGTACTTC. Amino acid sequence: CASSLGGAPYQETQYF.